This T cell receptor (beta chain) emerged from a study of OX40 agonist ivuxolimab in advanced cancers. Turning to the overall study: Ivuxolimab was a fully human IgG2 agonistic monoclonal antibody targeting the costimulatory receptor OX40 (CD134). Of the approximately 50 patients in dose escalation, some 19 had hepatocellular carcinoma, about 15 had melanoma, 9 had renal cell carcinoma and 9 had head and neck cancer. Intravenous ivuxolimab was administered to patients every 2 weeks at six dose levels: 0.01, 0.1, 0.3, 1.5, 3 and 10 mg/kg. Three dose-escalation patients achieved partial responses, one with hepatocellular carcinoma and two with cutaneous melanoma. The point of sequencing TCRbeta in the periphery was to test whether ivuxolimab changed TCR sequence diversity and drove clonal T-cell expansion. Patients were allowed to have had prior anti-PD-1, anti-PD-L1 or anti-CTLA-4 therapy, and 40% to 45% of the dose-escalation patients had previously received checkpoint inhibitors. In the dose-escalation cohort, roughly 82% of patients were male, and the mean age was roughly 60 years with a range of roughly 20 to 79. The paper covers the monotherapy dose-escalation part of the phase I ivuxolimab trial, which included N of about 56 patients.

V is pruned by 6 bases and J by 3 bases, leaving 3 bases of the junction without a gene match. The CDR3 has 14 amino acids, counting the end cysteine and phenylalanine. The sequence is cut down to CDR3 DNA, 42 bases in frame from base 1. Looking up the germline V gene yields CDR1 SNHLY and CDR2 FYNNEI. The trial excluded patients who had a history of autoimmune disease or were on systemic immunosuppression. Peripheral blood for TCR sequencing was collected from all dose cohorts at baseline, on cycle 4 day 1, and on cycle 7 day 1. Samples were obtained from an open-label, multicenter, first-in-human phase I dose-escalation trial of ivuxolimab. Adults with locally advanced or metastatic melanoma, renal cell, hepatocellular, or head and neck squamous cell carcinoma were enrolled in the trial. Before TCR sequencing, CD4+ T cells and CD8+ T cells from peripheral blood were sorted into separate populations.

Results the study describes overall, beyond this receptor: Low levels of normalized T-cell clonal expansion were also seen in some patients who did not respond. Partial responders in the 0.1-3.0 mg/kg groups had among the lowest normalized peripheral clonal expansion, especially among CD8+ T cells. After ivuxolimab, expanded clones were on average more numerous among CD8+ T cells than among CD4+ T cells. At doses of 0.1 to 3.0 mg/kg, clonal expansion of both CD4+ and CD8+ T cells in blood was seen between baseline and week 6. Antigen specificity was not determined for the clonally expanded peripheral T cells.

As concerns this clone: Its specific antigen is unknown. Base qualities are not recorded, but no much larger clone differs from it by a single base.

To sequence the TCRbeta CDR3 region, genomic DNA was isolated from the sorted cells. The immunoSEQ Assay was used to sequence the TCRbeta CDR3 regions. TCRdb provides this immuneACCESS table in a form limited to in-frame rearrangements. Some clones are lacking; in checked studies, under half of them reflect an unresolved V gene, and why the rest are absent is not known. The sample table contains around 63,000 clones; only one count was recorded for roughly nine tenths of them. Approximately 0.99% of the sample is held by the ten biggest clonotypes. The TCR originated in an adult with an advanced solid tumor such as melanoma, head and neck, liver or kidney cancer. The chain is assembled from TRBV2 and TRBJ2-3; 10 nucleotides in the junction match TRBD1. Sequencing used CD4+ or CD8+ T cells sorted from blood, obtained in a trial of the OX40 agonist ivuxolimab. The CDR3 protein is CASRTGGSTDTQYF. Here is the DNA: TGTGCCAGCAGGACAGGGGGCTCAACAGATACGCAGTATTTT.